The clone carrying this T cell receptor beta chain was recorded many times. What it binds is not known. Researchers made TCR beta libraries by using iRepertoire HTBI primers and running Arm-PCR on CDR3 regions. TCRdb re-derived calls from the multiplex PCR reads in MiXCR, one entry per CDR3 protein. The sample includes approximately 460,000 distinct CDR3 sequences, about 15% of them seen just once. This specimen comes from a study of regulatory T cells in long-lasting Graves disease. Study-level results: Study was limited to peripheral blood, excluding thyroid tissue.

CDR3 size: 15 residues. The J segment lost 3 bases and the V segment lost 5 bases, leaving 7 bases of the junction unmatched. CDR1 SGHVS and CDR2 FQNEAQ come from the germline V gene. The sample's time point: newly diagnosed GD, antithyroid drugs for less than 3 months. There was RNA extracted from PBMCs, and the TCR library was made from it. These data were also filed under a second study, of T cells in Graves' hyperthyroidism and ophthalmopathy. That paper adds: Patients were excluded because of uncontrolled infection, other autoimmune disease, pregnancy or lactation. The TCR CDR3 first-round RT-PCR relied on the HTBI primer set.

The genes are TRBV7-8 and TRBJ2-7; 10 bases map to TRBD2. Sequencing used peripheral blood mononuclear cells (PBMCs), obtained at new diagnosis, from a patient treated with antithyroid drugs. The sequence derives from a woman aged 25 to 39 with Graves disease. Here the CDR3 DNA reads TGTGCCAGCAGCCCGAGGACTAGCGGATACTACGAGCAGTACTTC. Protein sequence: CASSPRTSGYYEQYF. The entire variable domain, with the rest obtained from reference TRBV7-8 and TRBJ2-7, is as follows: GAGVSQSPRYKVAKRGQDVALRCDPISGHVSLFWYQQALGQGPEFLTYFQNEAQLDKSGLPSDRFFAERPEGSVSTLKIQRTQQEDSAVYLCASSPRTSGYYEQYFGPGTRLTVT.